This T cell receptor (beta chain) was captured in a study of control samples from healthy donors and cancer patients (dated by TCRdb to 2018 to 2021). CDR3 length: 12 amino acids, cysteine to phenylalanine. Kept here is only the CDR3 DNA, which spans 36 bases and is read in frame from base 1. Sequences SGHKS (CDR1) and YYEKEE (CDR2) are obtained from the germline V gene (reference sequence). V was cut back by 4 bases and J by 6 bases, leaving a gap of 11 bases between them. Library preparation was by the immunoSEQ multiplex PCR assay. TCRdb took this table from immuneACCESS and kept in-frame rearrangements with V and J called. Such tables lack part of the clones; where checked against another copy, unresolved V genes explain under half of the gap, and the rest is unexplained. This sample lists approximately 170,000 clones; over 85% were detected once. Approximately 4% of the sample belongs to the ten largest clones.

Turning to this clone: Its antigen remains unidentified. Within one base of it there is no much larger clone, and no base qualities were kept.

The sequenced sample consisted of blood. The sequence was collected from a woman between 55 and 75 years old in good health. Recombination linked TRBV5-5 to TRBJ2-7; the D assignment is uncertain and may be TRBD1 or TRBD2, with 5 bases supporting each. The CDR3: CASSRRGVEQYF. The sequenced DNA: TGTGCCAGCAGCCGACGAGGGGTCGAGCAGTACTTC.